The T cell receptor beta chain described here comes from a study of blood T cell repertoires in COVID-19. Data came from immunoSEQ multiplex PCR; TCRdb stores just in-frame clones and leaves some out. Among 110,000 or so clones, about nine tenths were seen once, and the ten largest hold approximately 2.5%. The CDR3 is made up of 15 amino acids. The V segment lost 8 bases and the J segment 1 base; nucleotides outside the gene matches: 8. CDR1 is MNHEY, CDR2 SMNVEV, per germline (reference sequence). The clonotype comes from a human donor in a cohort sampled during active COVID-19. The sequenced sample was peripheral blood. The chain combines TRBV27 with TRBJ2-7, with 10 nucleotides matching TRBD2. The CDR3 region is CASYGSSGGSYEQYF. DNA for the CDR3: TGTGCCAGCTACGGTTCTAGCGGGGGTTCCTACGAGCAGTACTTC.